This TCR beta chain was recorded in a study of T cell responses to AZD1222 COVID-19 vaccine. Clones were read by immunoSEQ multiplex PCR, and TCRdb kept only the in-frame ones, dropping some. The data contain 110,000 or so clones, 85% to 90% of them singletons. This CDR3 comprises 13 residues. In germline, CDR1 is MDHEN, CDR2 SYDVKM. V lost 7 bases and J lost 4, with 13 bases in between. The clonotype originates from an adult in good health. Specimen: peripheral blood, collected on day 0 of AZD1222 vaccination. The chain is built from TRBV28 and TRBJ1-2, with D perhaps TRBD1 (6 bases). The CDR3 nucleotides read TGTGCCAGCACCAGAGAGGGGGGCTATGGCTACACCTTC. Translating gives CASTREGGYGYTF.